The TCR beta chain described here comes from a study of blood T cell repertoires in COVID-19 (dated by TCRdb to 2018 to 2021). For the wider study: The collaborator samples originated in the United States, Italy and Spain and spanned the acute and convalescent phases of COVID-19. The material from the prospective study consisted of cDNA or gDNA derived from T cells, B-cell-depleted T cells, or PBMCs. The dataset comprised deeply sampled blood TCRbeta repertoires from subjects exposed to, actively infected with, or recovered from COVID-19. The repertoires were released in a freely available public database intended as a resource for research on the immune response to SARS-CoV-2. Samples came from the ongoing ImmuneRACE study (first 160 participants) plus 1,254 subjects from 6 global collaborators. Sample metadata almost always included a de-identified subject ID, COVID-19 status, age in years and sex. Where available, HLA class I and class II types were taken from metadata supplied by the sample provider and were not determined by assay-based typing. The paper as a whole reports these results and caveats: Clinical and demographic metadata were provided uncurated, with the amount varying by source and participant.

TCRbeta CDR3 regions were amplified from genomic DNA by means of the immunoSEQ Assay, a bias-controlled multiplex PCR. Per the source publication's procedure: The number of nucleated cells in each sample was estimated from the amplification of reference gene primers within the assay. To quantify the absolute abundance of each unique TCRbeta CDR3 rearrangement, sequence reads were collapsed and filtered. Productive Simpson clonality was computed per sample as the square root of Simpson's diversity index over productive rearrangements. TCRdb carries this immuneACCESS record with in-frame sequences only. Its versions omit some clonotypes, under half of them owing to an unresolved V gene in the studies checked, with the rest unexplained. V, J and clone size are those of that table, while D and trimming were read from the DNA. The sample data list roughly 97,000 clones, and more than 80% of these were observed just once. Under 30% of the sample is in the top ten clones.

Each collaborating institution followed its own protocols to collect whole blood in K2EDTA tubes. For TCRbeta analysis, collaborators shipped samples as frozen whole blood, isolated PBMCs, or DNA extracted from either of those sample types. Details on this clone: It has no known antigen specificity. Base qualities are not recorded, but no much larger clone differs from it by a single base.

From the cysteine up to the phenylalanine, the CDR3 has a length of 13 residues. Only the CDR3 part of the read is kept: 39 bases, read in frame from the first base. The germline ends are 12 bases apart after V is trimmed by 6 bases and J by 3 bases. The germline V gene supplies CDR1 SQVTM and CDR2 ANQGSEA. The V gene is TRBV29-1 and the J gene is TRBJ1-3; 6 matching bases give a weak D call of TRBD1. The receptor comes from a man in his sixties with acute or convalescent COVID-19. What was sequenced was peripheral blood. CDR3 region: CSVQGNGGNTIYF. The bases are TGCAGCGTACAGGGAAACGGTGGAAACACCATATATTTT.